Detailed here is one TCR beta chain. Its target is not known. The data originate from a study of cytomegalovirus exposure and HLA in healthy donors. General observations from the study: Segments of the TCR beta V type were, in most cases, productive about 87% or about 30% of the time in an earlier analysis.

Trimming removed 5 bases at V and 6 bases at J, with 16 bases between. This CDR3 comprises 14 residues. Germline V gives CDR1 SGHTA, CDR2 FQGNSA. Both 60 Vbeta primers and 13 Jbeta primers went into the PCR. Some clones are missing from TCRdb's copy, which holds only in-frame ones; the method was immunoSEQ multiplex PCR. Its clone listing holds around 100,000 clones. Sequences were obtained from PBMCs. The chain carries TRBV7-2 and TRBJ1-2; D is undetermined. The receptor was isolated from a man in his forties in good health and CMV-seropositive. CDR3 nucleotides: TGTGCCAGCAGCCCCCCTAACTGGGCTCATGGCTACACCTTC. Its protein is CASSPPNWAHGYTF.